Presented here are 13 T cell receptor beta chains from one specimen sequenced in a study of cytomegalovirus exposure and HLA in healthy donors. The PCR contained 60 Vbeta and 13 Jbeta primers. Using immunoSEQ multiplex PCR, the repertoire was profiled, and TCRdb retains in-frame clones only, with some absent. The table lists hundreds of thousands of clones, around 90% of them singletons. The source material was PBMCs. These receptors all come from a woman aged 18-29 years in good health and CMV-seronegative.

The chain's CDR3 is CSSFNGQVGDGYTF. The CDR3 nucleotides read TGCAGCTCTTTCAACGGACAGGTGGGGGACGGCTACACCTTC. V is TRBV29-1 and J is TRBJ1-2; TRBD1 agrees at 7 bases. After removal of 8 bases from V and 8 bases from J, the junction contained 17 bases not matched to a gene. CDR1 is SQVTM and CDR2 is ANQGSEA in the germline V gene. The CDR3 totals 14 residues.

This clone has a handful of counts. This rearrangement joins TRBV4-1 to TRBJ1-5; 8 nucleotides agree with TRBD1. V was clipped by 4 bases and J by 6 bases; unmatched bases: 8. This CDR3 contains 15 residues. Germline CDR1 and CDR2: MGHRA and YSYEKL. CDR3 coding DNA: TGCGCCAGCAGCCCCCCGACAGGGGCGGCTCAGCCCCAGCATTTT. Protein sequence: CASSPPTGAAQPQHF.

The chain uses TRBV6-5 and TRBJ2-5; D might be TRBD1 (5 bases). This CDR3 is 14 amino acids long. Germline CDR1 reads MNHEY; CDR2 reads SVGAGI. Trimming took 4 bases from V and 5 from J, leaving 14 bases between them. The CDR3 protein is CASSSSRVVETQYF. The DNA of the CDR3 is TGTGCCAGCAGTTCGTCCAGGGTGGTGGAGACCCAGTACTTC.

The CDR3 spells CASQGGVGNTIYF. CDR3 bases: TGTGCCTCACAAGGCGGGGTTGGAAACACCATATATTTT. This chain links TRBV2 with TRBJ1-3, with D unresolved. Trimming took 11 bases from V and 3 from J, leaving 14 bases between them. This CDR3 comprises 13 residues. CDR1 SNHLY and CDR2 FYNNEI come from the germline V gene.

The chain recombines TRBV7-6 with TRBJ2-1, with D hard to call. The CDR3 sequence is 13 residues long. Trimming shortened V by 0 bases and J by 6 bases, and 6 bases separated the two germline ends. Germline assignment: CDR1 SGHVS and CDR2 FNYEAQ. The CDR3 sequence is CASSLAGRNEQFF. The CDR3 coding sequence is TGTGCCAGCAGCTTAGCCGGTCGCAATGAGCAGTTCTTC.

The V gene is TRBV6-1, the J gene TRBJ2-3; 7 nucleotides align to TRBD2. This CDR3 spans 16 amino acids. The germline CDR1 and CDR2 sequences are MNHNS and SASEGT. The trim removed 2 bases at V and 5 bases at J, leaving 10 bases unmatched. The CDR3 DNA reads TGTGCCAGCAGTGAACTGGGACTACTAGAGGGAGATACGCAGTATTTT. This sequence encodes CASSELGLLEGDTQYF.

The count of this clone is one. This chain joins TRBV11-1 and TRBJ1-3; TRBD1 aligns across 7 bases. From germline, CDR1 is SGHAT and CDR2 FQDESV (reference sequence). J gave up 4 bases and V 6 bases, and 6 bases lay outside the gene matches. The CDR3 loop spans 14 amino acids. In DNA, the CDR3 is TGTGCCAGCAGACGGACAGGACTGGGAAACACCATATATTTT. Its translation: CASRRTGLGNTIYF.

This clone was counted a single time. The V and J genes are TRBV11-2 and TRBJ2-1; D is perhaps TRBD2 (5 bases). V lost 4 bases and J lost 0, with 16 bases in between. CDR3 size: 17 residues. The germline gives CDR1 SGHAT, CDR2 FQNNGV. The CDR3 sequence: CASSSIRTGSSYNEQFF. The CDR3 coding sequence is TGTGCCAGCAGCTCCATAAGAACGGGGAGCTCCTACAATGAGCAGTTCTTC.

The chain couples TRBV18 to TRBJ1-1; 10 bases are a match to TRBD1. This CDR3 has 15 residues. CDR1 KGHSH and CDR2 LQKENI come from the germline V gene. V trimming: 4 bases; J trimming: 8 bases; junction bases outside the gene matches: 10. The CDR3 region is CASSLGQGGVLEAFF. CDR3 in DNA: TGTGCCAGCTCACTTGGACAGGGGGGCGTACTAGAAGCTTTCTTT. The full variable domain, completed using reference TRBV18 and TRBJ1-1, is NAGVMQNPRHLVRRRGQEARLRCSPMKGHSHVYWYRQLPEEGLKFMVYLQKENIIDESGMPKERFSAEFPKEGPSILRIQQVVRGDSAAYFCASSLGQGGVLEAFFGQGTRLTVV.

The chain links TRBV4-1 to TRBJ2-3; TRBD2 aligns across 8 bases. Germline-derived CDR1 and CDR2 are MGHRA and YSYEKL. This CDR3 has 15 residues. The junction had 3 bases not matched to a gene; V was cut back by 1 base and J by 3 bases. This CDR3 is CASSQVAGGTDTQYF. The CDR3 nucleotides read TGCGCCAGCAGCCAAGTGGCGGGAGGTACAGATACGCAGTATTTT.

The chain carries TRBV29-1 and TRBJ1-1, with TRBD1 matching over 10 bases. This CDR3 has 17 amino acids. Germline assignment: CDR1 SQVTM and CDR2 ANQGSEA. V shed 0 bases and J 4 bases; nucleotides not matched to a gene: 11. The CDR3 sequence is CSVEDYGTGEWVTEAFF. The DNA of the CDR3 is TGCAGCGTTGAAGATTACGGGACAGGGGAATGGGTCACTGAAGCTTTCTTT. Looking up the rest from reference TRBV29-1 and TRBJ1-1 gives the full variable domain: SAVISQKPSRDICQRGTSLTIQCQVDSQVTMMFWYRQQPGQSLTLIATANQGSEATYESGFVIDKFPISRPNLTFSTLTVSNMSPEDSSIYLCSVEDYGTGEWVTEAFFGQGTRLTVV.

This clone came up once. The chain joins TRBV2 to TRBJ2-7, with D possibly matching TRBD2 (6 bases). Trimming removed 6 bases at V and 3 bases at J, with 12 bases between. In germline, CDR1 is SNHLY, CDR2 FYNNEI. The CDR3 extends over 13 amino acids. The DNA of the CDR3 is TGTGCCAGCAGGCCGGAGGGTTTCTACGAGCAGTACTTC. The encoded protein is CASRPEGFYEQYF.

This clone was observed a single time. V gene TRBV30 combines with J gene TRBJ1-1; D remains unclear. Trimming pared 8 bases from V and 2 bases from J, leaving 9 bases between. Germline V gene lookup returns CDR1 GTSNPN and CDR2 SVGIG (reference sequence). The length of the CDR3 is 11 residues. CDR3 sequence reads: CAGTANTEAFF. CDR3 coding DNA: TGTGCCGGAACAGCAAACACTGAAGCTTTCTTT.